This TCR beta chain comes out of a study of blood T cells in healthy people across ages. The V end was cut by 3 bases, the J end by 5 bases, with 8 bases between. Germline V gene sequence: CDR1 SGHAT, CDR2 FQNNGV. This CDR3 is built from 12 residues. The second PCR ran roughly 6 to 11 cycles with a sample-barcoded 5' primer and J-beta primers. Using its own MiXCR run on the 5' RACE reads, TCRdb lists one record per CDR3 protein. The sample yields nearly 800,000 distinct CDR3 sequences, 25% seen once. This clonotype was counted many times. In addition, the sample was reused for a study of T cells of mothers and their children.

This sequence originates from a boy between 10 and 17 years old in good health. The rearrangement joins TRBV11-2 to TRBJ2-7; D ambiguous. Sequenced sample: blood. CDR3 residues: CASSFDNHEQYF. DNA of the CDR3: TGTGCCAGCAGCTTTGACAATCACGAGCAGTACTTC.